A selection of T cell receptor beta chains follows, all from one sample in a study of blood T cells in healthy people across ages. TCRdb passed the 5' RACE reads through MiXCR, listing each CDR3 protein once. Of approximately 810,000 distinct CDR3 sequences in the sample, 36% are singletons; the top ten hold 13%. Sequenced input: blood. These receptors all come from a man in his late teens or twenties in good health. Each CDR3 is given with its conserved first and last residue. A D gene is named only where the DNA matches it firmly. Size tells how often a clone was seen (once, few, many) or the class of an expanded clone, and some rows leave it out.

clone_size d_call j_call v_call cdr3_nt cdr3_aa
once . TRBJ2-5 TRBV2 TGTGCCAGCAGCGACGTAAGGCAAGGGACCCAGTACTTC CASSDVRQGTQYF
. . TRBJ1-2 TRBV20-1 TGCAGTGCTCCTCAAGGGCCGGCTGACTATGGCTACACCTTC CSAPQGPADYGYTF
. . TRBJ2-5 TRBV13 TGTGCCGGCAGCTCGACCGACAGTCAAGAGACCCAGTACTTC CAGSSTDSQETQYF
few TRBD1 TRBJ2-6 TRBV6-1 TGTGCCAGCAGCCTCCAACAGGGGACCCTCTCTGGGGCCAACGTCCTGACTTTC CASSLQQGTLSGANVLTF
many . TRBJ1-2 TRBV5-1 TGCGCCAGCTGGCGGAGAGGGGCCCTTGGCTACACCTTC CASWRRGALGYTF
few TRBD2 TRBJ2-1 TRBV7-2 TGTGCCAGCAGCCCCCTTCCCAGCGGGAGCTCCTACAATGAGCAGTTCTTC CASSPLPSGSSYNEQFF
. . TRBJ2-7 TRBV20-1 TGCAGTGCTAGAGATGGGTCCCGGGACGGGGACAATGAGCAGTACTTC CSARDGSRDGDNEQYF
. . TRBJ1-5 TRBV2 TGTGCCAGCAGAAAGGAGGGAGAGAAAAATCAGCCCCAGCATTTT CASRKEGEKNQPQHF
. . TRBJ1-5 TRBV4-1 TGCGCCAGCAGCCGGAGTTTCCTTCAGCCCCAGCATTTT CASSRSFLQPQHF
few . TRBJ1-6 TRBV5-5 TGTGCCAGCAGCTTCCCGGGATCCGTATATAATTCACCCCTCCACTTT CASSFPGSVYNSPLHF
. . TRBJ1-1 TRBV5-1 TGCGCCAGCAGCCTACTGAATGGGAGAACTGAAGCTTTCTTT CASSLLNGRTEAFF
. TRBD2 TRBJ2-7 TRBV7-9 TGTGCCAGCAGCCCCCCTGGGGCTAGCGGGAACTACGAGCAGTACTTC CASSPPGASGNYEQYF
. . TRBJ2-5 TRBV9 TGTGCCAGCAGCGCCGGGATTCTGGGACAAGAGACCCAGTACTTC CASSAGILGQETQYF
few . TRBJ2-5 TRBV20-1 TGCAGTGCTAGAGTCCAGGGACAAGAGACCCAGTACTTC CSARVQGQETQYF
few TRBD1 TRBJ2-1 TRBV4-3 TGCGCCAGCAGCCAAGTGGACAGGGATTACAATGAGCAGTTCTTC CASSQVDRDYNEQFF
. TRBD1 TRBJ2-5 TRBV4-2 TGTGCCAGCAGCCGACGGGACAGGACGATGGAGACCCAGTACTTC CASSRRDRTMETQYF
many . TRBJ2-7 TRBV6-2/TRBV6-3 TGTGCCAGCAGCGCACTCCCCCGAACAAACTACGAGCAGTACTTC CASSALPRTNYEQYF
. TRBD1 TRBJ2-3 TRBV12-3/TRBV12-4 TGTGCCAGCAGTTCTCCGGGACAGGGTGCAAATACGCAGTATTTT CASSSPGQGANTQYF
few . TRBJ2-4 TRBV19 TGTGCCAGTAGTATTGGACTCTCCAAAAACATTCAGTACTTC CASSIGLSKNIQYF
few . TRBJ2-6 TRBV6-5 TGTGCTGTGGGCTCTGGGGCCAACGTCCTGACTTTC CAVGSGANVLTF
few . TRBJ2-7 TRBV5-1 TGCGCCAGCAGCCAAAGGGAAGGTGGTGCCGAGCAGTACTTC CASSQREGGAEQYF
. . TRBJ2-7 TRBV5-1 TGCGCCAGCAGCTTGGCCCAGGACAGACTATTCTCCTACGAGCAGTACTTC CASSLAQDRLFSYEQYF
. . TRBJ1-5 TRBV19 TGTGCCAGTAGTATGCGGCGGCTGACAGTGGATAGCAATCAGCCCCAGCATTTT CASSMRRLTVDSNQPQHF